This T cell receptor (beta chain) was identified during a study of cytomegalovirus exposure and HLA in healthy donors (dated by TCRdb to the late 2010s). In terms of the full investigation: According to an earlier analysis of a few hundred of the donors, 150 million to 200 million T cells yielded approximately 120 million unique TCR beta sequences and roughly 280 Gb of sequence data. An early release covering more than 500 HLA-typed donors comprised around 300 gigabases of sequencing data and tens of millions of unique TCR sequences. Of the roughly 400 genotyped donors, roughly 85% fell in the genetic ancestry cluster associated with self-reported Caucasian donors. The study aimed to test whether signatures of past pathogen exposure could be identified by cataloging public T cell receptors. The study used immunosequencing to profile the T cell repertoires of about 670 subjects and linked those repertoires to cytomegalovirus serostatus. In addition to the first cohort of approximately 670 subjects, a separate validation cohort of 120 different subjects was used. To predict cytomegalovirus infection status, the study brought together high-throughput TCR immunosequencing, statistical association of individual TCRs with disease status, and machine learning. A later analysis re-examined previously published TCR beta repertoires from 600 to 700 donors and added high-resolution HLA genotyping to investigate patterns of TCR occurrence. Rather than drawing on any new phenotypic data, the later analysis identified candidate immune exposures from TCR beta sequences and the way those sequences occurred across donors. An earlier analysis of some 600 of the donors applied high-throughput TCR beta sequencing to assess whether each TCR beta V gene segment acted as functional or pseudogenic. Alongside the repertoire data, information on donor age, sex, ethnicity and CMV serostatus was compiled. A later genetic analysis used genome-wide SNP genotypes for about 60% of the roughly 670 donors, treating that subset as a discovery cohort. Every repertoire in the discovery cohort had been generated on one and the same sequencing platform. Class I and class II HLA loci were covered by the typing at four-digit resolution. Typing coverage differed by locus: A, B, C, DRB1 and DQB1 were typed in about 629-640 donors, DQA1 in about 500, DPA1 in approximately 610, and DPB1 in approximately 450. A few DR-DQ haplotypes were treated as single units for association and clustering because of strong linkage in the cohort. On average, roughly 250,000 unique TCR beta nucleotide sequences were sequenced per donor among a few hundred genotyped donors of the cohort, with roughly 18% of those sequences being non-productive.

The cohort was made up of approximately 670 healthy bone marrow donors. At the time of sampling, every cohort member was nominally healthy, though immune exposures that went unrecorded were likely present. The donor was CMV seropositive and belonged to the group of 250 to 300 seropositive cohort members. A peripheral blood sample was provided by each donor, and peripheral blood mononuclear cells were used for TCR beta sequencing. Genomic DNA was extracted from the blood cell samples with the Qiagen DNeasy Blood Extraction Kit. The CDR3 measures 13 amino acids from cysteine to phenylalanine. The CDR3 DNA has 39 bases and is translated from base 1. V is shortened by 0 bases, J by 3 bases, and the region joining them spans 5 bases. Looking up the germline V gene yields CDR1 LGHNA and CDR2 YSLEER. Results and caveats for the whole study, not just this receptor: V-gene and J-gene trimming of TCR beta chains was associated with a missense DCLRE1C variant in a later genetic analysis, and the association was replicated in an independent cohort. In a later analysis, the rate of TCR association differed among HLA loci, with DRB1 alleles having the most associated TCRs and HLA-C alleles having the fewest. The cohort was sequenced for TCR beta chains only, and without alpha or paired-chain data the features that could be detected were limited. A cluster of highly shared sequence variants was judged likely to represent a technical artifact of the sequencing pipeline. It was suggested by the authors that the approach could potentially be generalized to other disease states and immunological phenotypes. A further reported finding was that TCR beta sequences accurately predicted the HLA-A and HLA-B alleles for most subjects in the first cohort. In a later analysis, several top co-occurrence clusters were reported to appear linked to parvovirus B19, influenza, CMV and Epstein-Barr virus. Sequencing depth was assumed to be roughly uniform across donors in the presence/absence analyses, though that assumption may not hold. For the cohort, immune exposure information was limited to CMV serostatus. In a later analysis, HLA-associated TCR beta chains showed more clonal expansion and lower generation probabilities than non-associated chains that were equally common. When HLA alleles, especially DR and DQ, strongly co-occurred, attributing TCR associations to individual alleles was difficult. In vitro tests confirmed that a few of the cytomegalovirus-associated TCR beta chains recognize cytomegalovirus antigens. An earlier analysis of 450 to 750 of the donors showed that most TCR beta V segments appeared in productive rearrangements either about 87% or about 30% of the time, which broadly matched IMGT annotations. Specific HLA alleles were associated with 16,951 TCR beta sequences at a false discovery rate of 0.05 in a later analysis. The classifier was reported to diagnose cytomegalovirus status with high specificity and sensitivity in both the original cohort and the validation cohort. Because some donors lacked HLA typing at each locus, the association tests relied only on the typed subset. In a later analysis, most CMV-associated TCR beta chains were found to appear HLA-restricted, with HLA associations seemingly driven largely by CMV exposure. The 87-base-pair reads could not distinguish some IMGT-functional V segments, including TRBV6-2 and TRBV6-3, so those segments were excluded. The study gave a list of about 170 TCR beta chains associated with cytomegalovirus. Compared with the approximately 670-donor mean, donors in an Asian-associated ancestry cluster had fewer N-insertions in productive TCRs, according to a later genetic analysis. Linkage disequilibrium might explain the correlated functional status among segregating V segments, but an unknown experimental factor could not be ruled out. Because counts were too low, more than 15 rarely observed V segments, including chromosome 9 orphons, were left out of the earlier analysis of over 550 of the donors. While some public TCRs were present in many individuals, most TCR sequences turned up only very rarely across donors.

This clone was recorded only once. What this receptor recognizes is not known. No much larger clone exists at a distance of one base, and base qualities are not known. To prepare the library, the immunoSEQ multiplex PCR assay was applied. A mixture of 60 forward primers for TCR Vbeta segments and 13 reverse primers for TCR Jbeta segments was used in the multiplex PCR. Amplification of the CDR3 region of rearranged TCR beta genes was performed with a multiplex PCR assay on genomic DNA. The amplified TCR beta libraries were sequenced on the Illumina HiSeq System as 87-base-pair reads. Per the authors' processing: In a later analysis, some 80 million unique TCR beta chains were counted across the approximately 670 repertoires, and roughly 9.9 million of these chains were shared by at least two donors. Raw reads were error-corrected and collapsed into unique sequences with a nearest-neighbor algorithm that merged closely related sequences to remove PCR and sequencing errors. To assign V, D and J gene segments, CDR3 sequences were aligned to IMGT reference sequences. Each retained sequence needed at least a six-nucleotide match to both a V gene segment and a J gene segment. A rearrangement counted as productive if the CDR3 had no stop codons and remained in frame with V and J, and every other rearrangement counted as non-productive. Following IMGT convention, CDR3 was defined as the stretch from the second conserved V-encoded cysteine to the conserved J-encoded phenylalanine. In an earlier analysis of approximately 500 of the donors, sequences lacking an unambiguous match to a single V gene segment were excluded. An earlier analysis of 587 of the donors classified V segments as functional when productive rearrangements were above 56.7% and as segregating when the standard deviation between donors was above 5%. A statistical classification framework was developed to diagnose cytomegalovirus status using the catalog of TCR beta chain sequences. A later analysis assigned V and J genes by comparing TCR nucleotide sequences with IMGT/GENE-DB human TR gene sequences. In a later analysis, CDR3 sequences and most-parsimonious VDJ recombination scenarios were assigned using the TCRdist pipeline. A later analysis defined each TCR beta chain by its CDR3 amino acid sequence plus V-gene family, and excluded reads lacking a unique V-gene family. In a later analysis, approximately 590 highly shared, low-generation-probability nucleotide sequences were removed to address suspected cross-contamination and a sequencing artifact. For each public chain, a later analysis derived a clonal expansion index from normalized ranks of inferred template counts within each repertoire. Generation probabilities in a later analysis came from a VDJ recombination model fitted to out-of-frame rearrangements, and those results were checked against IGoR. Hypergeometric tests were used in a later analysis to score TCR-TCR, TCR-HLA and TCR-CMV co-occurrence, with a repertoire-size bias correction applied to the TCR pairs. False discovery rates were estimated in a later analysis by permuting HLA or CMV assignments 20 times. In a later analysis, co-occurring TCRs were grouped with DBSCAN, and TCRdist sequence similarity was added when clustering was performed within HLA-allele-positive subsets. For co-occurrence clustering, repertoires with fewer than 30,000 or more than 120,000 public chains were excluded, along with roughly 5 repertoires with anomalous nucleotide sharing. TCRdb holds this immuneACCESS table with in-frame rearrangements only. Some clones are missing; in checked studies, unresolved V genes explain under half, and the rest has no known cause. That table gives V, J and clone size, and the DNA gave D and trimming. The sample table contains 300,000 or so clones; only one count was recorded for around four fifths of them. 1.5% to 2.5% of the sample is taken by the ten largest.

Recombination linked TRBV4-3 to TRBJ1-1; TRBD1 is possibly the D segment (5 matching bases). The specimen sequenced was PBMCs. The receptor was isolated from a woman between 40 and 55 years old in good health and CMV-seropositive. The CDR3 reads CASSQDRDTEAFF. In nucleotides, the sequence is TGCGCCAGCAGCCAAGACAGGGACACTGAAGCTTTCTTT.